This T cell receptor (beta chain) appears in the sequencing data of a study of blood T cell repertoires in COVID-19 (dated by TCRdb to the early 2020s). The study in broad terms: Samples covering the acute and convalescent phases of COVID-19 were provided by collaborators in the United States, Italy and Spain. The prospective study material was composed of cDNA or gDNA derived from T cells, B-cell-depleted T cells, or PBMCs. Deeply sampled blood TCRbeta repertoires from subjects exposed to, actively infected with, or recovered from COVID-19 were included in the dataset. A freely available public database, intended as a resource for researchers studying the immune response to SARS-CoV-2, is where the repertoires were released. Samples were obtained from the ongoing ImmuneRACE study (first 160 participants) and from 1,000 to 1,500 subjects provided by 6 global collaborators. The sample metadata nearly always contained a de-identified subject ID, COVID-19 status, age in years and sex. Where available, HLA class I and class II types were obtained from metadata supplied by the sample provider rather than from assay-based typing.

TCRbeta CDR3 regions were amplified from genomic DNA by means of the immunoSEQ Assay, a bias-controlled multiplex PCR. Under the source paper's analysis protocol: The number of nucleated cells in each sample was estimated by amplification of reference gene primers within the assay. Sequence reads were collapsed and filtered to measure the absolute abundance of every unique TCRbeta CDR3 rearrangement. Productive Simpson clonality was computed per sample as the square root of Simpson's diversity index over productive rearrangements. TCRdb mirrors the immuneACCESS table, restricted to in-frame sequences. Some clones are absent from its copies; in checked studies, under half trace to an unresolved V gene, and the reason for the others is unknown. The V and J calls and clone size come from that table; D and trimming were worked out from the DNA. Across this sample there are about 170,000 clones, with 84% seen only once. 9.5% to 15% of the sample comes from the top ten.

Overall results and qualifications from the work: The quantity of clinical and demographic metadata differed by source and by participant and was supplied without curation.

Participants in the prospective study were enrolled through a virtual design, were aged 18 to 89 years, and lived in approximately 25 United States geographic areas. To assign participants to cohorts, the prospective study relied on clinical history that participants themselves reported in a screening survey and a study questionnaire. For ImmuneRACE Cohort 3, a participant was defined as recovered based on two consecutive negative NP/OP PCR tests, clearance by a healthcare professional, or resolution of symptoms. Each participant in the prospective study had whole blood, serum and a nasopharyngeal or oropharyngeal swab collected by mobile phlebotomists. Prospective study participants could optionally give additional blood draws and questionnaires over a roughly 2-month period. Before DNA extraction, blood samples from the prospective study were shipped at room temperature or frozen. This clone was counted a few times. No cognate antigen has been identified for it. The sample holds no much larger clone one base away, and base qualities are not on file.

Sequenced material: PBMCs or T cells enriched from blood (not recorded which). This receptor was identified in a man in his fifties who had recovered from COVID-19.

The DNA sequence is TGTGCCTGGAGCGACAGGGGAAATTCACCCCTCCACTTT. Its coded protein is CAWSDRGNSPLHF. The chain couples TRBV30 to TRBJ1-6; a stretch of 8 junction bases matches TRBD1. V is cut back by 3 bases and J by 7 bases, with 2 bases in the junction unmatched. The germline V gene (reference sequence) sets CDR1 to GTSNPN and CDR2 to SVGIG. Counted from cysteine to phenylalanine, this CDR3 has 13 amino acids. The sequence is cut down to CDR3 DNA, 39 bases in frame from base 1.